Listed below are T cell receptor beta chains from one sample, sequenced in a study of blood T cell repertoires in COVID-19. Sequencing used immunoSEQ multiplex PCR; TCRdb keeps in-frame clones, though not all of them. This table holds roughly 250,000 clones, just over 90% found once. The sample was PBMCs or T cells enriched from blood (not recorded which). The receptors originated from a woman aged 18-29 years who had recovered from COVID-19. Each CDR3 is given without its conserved first and last residue.

v_call | cdr3_aa
TRBV28 | ASGANNQPQH
TRBV28 | ASTPPDRGVTDTQY
TRBV4-3 | ASSQELVETQY
TRBV28 | ASSSPLTGRDEAF
TRBV25-1 | ASRPTGRDYGYT
TRBV2 | ASSREGQDLSEQY
TRBV29-1 | SATGEGTDTQY
TRBV11-3 | ASSARNTIY
TRBV10-3 | AISGTVKRETQY
TRBV21-1 | ASSKVLQAMYQETQY
TRBV15 | ATSREKGLFEKLF
TRBV19 | ASSMGWGRRDTEAF
TRBV7-9 | ASSFGGLVETQY
TRBV19 | ASNVDHNYGYT
TRBV18 | ASSVQGRNTEAF
TRBV20-1 | SASGQSPYGYT
TRBV7-8 | ASSLGSGYEQY
TRBV12-3/TRBV12-4 | ASSSRLSPLH
TRBV28 | ASSTVKNYGYT
TRBV29-1 | SVYRVGAQF
TRBV6-5 | ASSSPGIMDTQY
TRBV19 | ASGPDRGLYGYT
TRBV25-1 | ASSEYGVGNTIY
TRBV19 | ASSSHRGLAYGYT
TRBV19 | ASSMGQGDHNEQF
TRBV7-2 | ASSLGKGDTQY
TRBV21-1 | ASSNDGRQGARTCYGYT
TRBV9 | ASSVMEGPYEQY
TRBV5-1 | ASAAVPPSQY
TRBV11-2 | ASSLVGVYEQY
TRBV2 | ASSTDYNSPLH
TRBV5-6 | ASSPSWATEAF